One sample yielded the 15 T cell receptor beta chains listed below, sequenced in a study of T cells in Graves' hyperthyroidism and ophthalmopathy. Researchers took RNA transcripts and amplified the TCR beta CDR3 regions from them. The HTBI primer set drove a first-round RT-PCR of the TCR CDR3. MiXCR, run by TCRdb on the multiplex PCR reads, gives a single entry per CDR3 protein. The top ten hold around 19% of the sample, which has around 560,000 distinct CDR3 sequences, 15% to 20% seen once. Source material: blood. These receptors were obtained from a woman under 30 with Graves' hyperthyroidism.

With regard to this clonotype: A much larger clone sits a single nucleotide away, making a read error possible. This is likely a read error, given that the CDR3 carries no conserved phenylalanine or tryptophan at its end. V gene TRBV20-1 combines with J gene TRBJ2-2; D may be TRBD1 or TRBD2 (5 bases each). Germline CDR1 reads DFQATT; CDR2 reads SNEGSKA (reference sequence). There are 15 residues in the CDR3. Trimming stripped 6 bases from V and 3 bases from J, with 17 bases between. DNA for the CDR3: TGCAGTGCCACGTTGGGGACCGCGGACACCGGGGAGCTGTTTCTT. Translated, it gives CSATLGTADTGELFL.

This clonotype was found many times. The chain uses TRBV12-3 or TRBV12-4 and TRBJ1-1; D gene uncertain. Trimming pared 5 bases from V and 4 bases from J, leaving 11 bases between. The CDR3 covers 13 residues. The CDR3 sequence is CASSRRLGTEAFF. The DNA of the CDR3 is TGTGCCAGCAGTCGCCGTTTGGGCACTGAAGCTTTCTTT.

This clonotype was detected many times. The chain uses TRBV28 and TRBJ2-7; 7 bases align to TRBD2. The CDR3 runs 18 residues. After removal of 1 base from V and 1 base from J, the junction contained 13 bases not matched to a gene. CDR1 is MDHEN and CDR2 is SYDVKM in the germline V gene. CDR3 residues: CASSLYQVGASGSYEQYF. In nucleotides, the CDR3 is TGTGCCAGCAGTTTATATCAGGTTGGGGCTAGCGGATCCTACGAGCAGTACTTC.

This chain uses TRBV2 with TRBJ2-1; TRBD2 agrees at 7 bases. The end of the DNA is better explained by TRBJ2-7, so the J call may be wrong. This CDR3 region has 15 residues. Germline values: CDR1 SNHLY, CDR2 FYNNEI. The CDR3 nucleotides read TGTGCCAGCAGGGAACTGGCGGGAGACTACAATGAGCAGTACTTC. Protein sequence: CASRELAGDYNEQYF.

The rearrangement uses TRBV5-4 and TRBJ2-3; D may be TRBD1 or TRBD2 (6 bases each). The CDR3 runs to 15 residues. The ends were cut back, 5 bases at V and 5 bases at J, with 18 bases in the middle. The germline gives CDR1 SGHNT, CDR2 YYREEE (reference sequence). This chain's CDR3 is CASRLGGGLEDTQYF. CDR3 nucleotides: TGTGCCAGCAGGCTTGGTGGGGGGCTGGAAGATACGCAGTATTTT. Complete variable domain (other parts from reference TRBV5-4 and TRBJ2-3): ETGVTQSPTHLIKTRGQQVTLRCSSQSGHNTVSWYQQALGQGPQFIFQYYREEENGRGNFPPRFSGLQFPNYSSELNVNALELDDSALYLCASRLGGGLEDTQYFGPGTRLTVL.

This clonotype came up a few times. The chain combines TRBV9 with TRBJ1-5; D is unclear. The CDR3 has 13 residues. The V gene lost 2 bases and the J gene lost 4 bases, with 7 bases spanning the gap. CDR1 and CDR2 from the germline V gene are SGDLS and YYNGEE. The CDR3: CASSVGWNQPQHF. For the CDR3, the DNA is TGTGCCAGCAGCGTTGGCTGGAATCAGCCCCAGCATTTT.

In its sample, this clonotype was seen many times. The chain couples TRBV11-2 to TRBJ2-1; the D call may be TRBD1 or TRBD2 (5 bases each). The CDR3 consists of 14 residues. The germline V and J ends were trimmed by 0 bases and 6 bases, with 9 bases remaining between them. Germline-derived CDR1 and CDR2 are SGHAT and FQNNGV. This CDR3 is CASSLDRDVNEQFF. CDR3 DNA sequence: TGTGCCAGCAGCTTAGATAGGGACGTCAATGAGCAGTTCTTC.

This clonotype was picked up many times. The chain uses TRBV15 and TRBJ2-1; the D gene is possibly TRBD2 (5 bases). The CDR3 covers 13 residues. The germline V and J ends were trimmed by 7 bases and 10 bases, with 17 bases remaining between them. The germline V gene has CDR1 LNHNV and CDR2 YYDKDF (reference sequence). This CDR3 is CATTIRIGNEQFF. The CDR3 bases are TGTGCCACCACCATCAGGATCGGGAACGAGCAGTTCTTC.

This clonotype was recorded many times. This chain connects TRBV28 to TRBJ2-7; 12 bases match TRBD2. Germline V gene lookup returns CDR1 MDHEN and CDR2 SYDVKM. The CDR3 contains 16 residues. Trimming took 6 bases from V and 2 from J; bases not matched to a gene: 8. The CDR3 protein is CASSLLAGGLPYEQYF. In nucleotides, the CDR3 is TGTGCCAGCAGCCTCCTAGCGGGAGGGTTGCCCTACGAGCAGTACTTC.

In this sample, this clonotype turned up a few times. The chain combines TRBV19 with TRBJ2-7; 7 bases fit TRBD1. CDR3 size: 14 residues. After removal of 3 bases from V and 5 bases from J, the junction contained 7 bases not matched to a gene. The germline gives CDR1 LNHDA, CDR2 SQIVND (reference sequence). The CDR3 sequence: CASSIQDRVNEQYF. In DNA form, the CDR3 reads TGTGCCAGTAGTATCCAAGACAGGGTGAACGAGCAGTACTTC.

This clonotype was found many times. Written as DNA, the CDR3 is TGTGCCAGCAGTGAAGGGAATCAGCCCCAGCATTTT. Translating gives CASSEGNQPQHF. This chain joins TRBV2 and TRBJ1-5; D remains unclear. CDR1 and CDR2 (germline): SNHLY, FYNNEI. The germline V and J ends were trimmed by 1 base and 4 bases, with 2 bases remaining between them. The CDR3 consists of 12 residues.

CDR3 nucleotides: TGTGCCAGCAGTCCTCGGGGGACCTATGGCTACACCTTC. It specifies CASSPRGTYGYTF. This chain links TRBV12-3 or TRBV12-4 with TRBJ1-2; D might be TRBD1 (5 bases). V lost 5 bases and J 4 bases, leaving 11 bases between the germline ends. CDR3 length equals 13 residues.

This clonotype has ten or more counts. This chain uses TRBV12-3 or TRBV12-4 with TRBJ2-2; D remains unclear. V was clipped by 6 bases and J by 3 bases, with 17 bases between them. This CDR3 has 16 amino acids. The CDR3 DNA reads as TGTGCCAGCAGCAAAAGCATTCGGCCCCACACCGGGGAGCTGTTTTTT. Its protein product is CASSKSIRPHTGELFF.

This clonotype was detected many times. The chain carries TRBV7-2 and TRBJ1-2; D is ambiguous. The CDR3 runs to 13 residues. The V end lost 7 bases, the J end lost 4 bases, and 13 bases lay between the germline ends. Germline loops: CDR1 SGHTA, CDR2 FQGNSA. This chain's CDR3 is CASTTPKIYGYTF. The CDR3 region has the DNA TGTGCCAGCACCACCCCAAAAATCTATGGCTACACCTTC.

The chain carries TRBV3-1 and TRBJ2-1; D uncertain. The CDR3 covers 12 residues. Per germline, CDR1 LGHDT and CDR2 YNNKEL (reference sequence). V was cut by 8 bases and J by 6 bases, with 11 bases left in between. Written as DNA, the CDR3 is TGTGCCAGCGCGCGAGTAGGCAATGAGCAGTTCTTC. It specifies CASARVGNEQFF.